One sample yielded the 7 T cell receptor beta chains listed below, sequenced in a study of T cells after yellow fever vaccination (dated by TCRdb to between 2017 and 2020). Library creation used 5' RACE. Sequenced on an Illumina HiSeq 2500. TCRdb reworked the public reads: Q25 trimming with fastp, MiXCR clone assembly, productive beta chains retained. CDR3 protein sequences are deduplicated, and each keeps its most common genes and DNA. For this sample there are around 400,000 distinct CDR3 sequences; roughly 12% appear just once. The ten largest make up 18% of the sample. Reading the label with the study, this specimen's treatment or condition is: live attenuated yellow fever vaccine strain. This specimen was PBMCs, taken on the day of the first yellow fever vaccination. These receptors came from a man aged 18 to 30 who received the YFV17D yellow fever vaccine.

The gene calls are TRBV6-5 and TRBJ2-1; 12 bases line up with TRBD2. This CDR3 spans 16 amino acids. The V and J ends lost 0 bases and 5 bases, in that order; junction bases with no gene match: 2. Germline lookup yields CDR1 MNHEY and CDR2 SVGAGI. CDR3 in DNA: TGTGCCAGCAGTTACTCACTAGCGGGGGGAAACAATGAGCAGTTCTTC. It specifies CASSYSLAGGNNEQFF.

Only a few counts were recorded for this clonotype. V gene TRBV6-5 combines with J gene TRBJ1-6; unclear D gene. V dropped 6 bases and J dropped 9 bases, with 9 bases sitting between them. Germline V gives CDR1 MNHEY, CDR2 SVGAGI. CDR3 length: 12 amino acids. CDR3 coding DNA: TGTGCCAGCAGCCCCAGGTTTTCACCCCTCCACTTT. Its protein product is CASSPRFSPLHF.

This clonotype was observed a few times. The CDR3 is CSATRAHEQYV. CDR3 nucleotide sequence: TGCAGTGCTACCAGGGCCCACGAGCAGTACGTC. J is TRBJ2-7 and V is TRBV20-1; D possibly corresponds to TRBD1 (5 bases). Germline V lookup: CDR1 DFQATT, CDR2 SNEGSKA (reference sequence). Trimming cost V 4 bases and J 5 bases, with 9 bases left between them. The CDR3 spans 11 residues.

The sample holds many counts of this clonotype. This rearrangement joins TRBV20-1 to TRBJ2-1, with 8 bases lining up with TRBD2. The CDR3 consists of 15 residues. V lost 0 bases to trimming and J lost 4 bases; unmatched junction nucleotides: 5. The germline CDR1 and CDR2 sequences are DFQATT and SNEGSKA (reference sequence). The CDR3 region has the DNA TGCAGTGCTAGAGATTACAGCGGGGGTTACAATGAGCAGTTCTTC. As protein: CSARDYSGGYNEQFF.

Here the CDR3 DNA reads TGTGCCAGCAGCTATACCTTAGGGGACTCCTACGAGCAGTACTTC. Translated: CASSYTLGDSYEQYF. The genes are TRBV7-2 and TRBJ2-7; maybe TRBD1 (5 bases). Trimming stripped 4 bases from V and 0 bases from J, with 13 bases between. Germline assignment: CDR1 SGHTA and CDR2 FQGNSA. CDR3 size: 15 residues.

The V gene is TRBV24-1, the J gene TRBJ2-2, with D maybe TRBD2 (5 bases). The V end was cut by 1 base, the J end by 0 bases, with 14 bases between. This CDR3 comprises 18 residues. Per the germline V gene, CDR1 is KGHDR and CDR2 is SFDVKD. CDR3 amino acids: CATSDFEEVTPNTGELFF. The CDR3 DNA follows: TGTGCCACCAGTGATTTCGAGGAGGTGACACCGAACACCGGGGAGCTGTTTTTT.

The sample holds a few counts of this clonotype. The rearrangement links TRBV6-1 to TRBJ1-2, with TRBD1 matching 8 bases. J was trimmed by 2 bases and V by 5 bases; bases with no gene match: 4. This CDR3 is 14 amino acids long. CDR1 is MNHNS, CDR2 SASEGT, per germline. This CDR3 reads CASSPRTGNYGYTF. CDR3 bases: TGTGCCAGCAGTCCCCGGACAGGGAACTATGGCTACACCTTC.